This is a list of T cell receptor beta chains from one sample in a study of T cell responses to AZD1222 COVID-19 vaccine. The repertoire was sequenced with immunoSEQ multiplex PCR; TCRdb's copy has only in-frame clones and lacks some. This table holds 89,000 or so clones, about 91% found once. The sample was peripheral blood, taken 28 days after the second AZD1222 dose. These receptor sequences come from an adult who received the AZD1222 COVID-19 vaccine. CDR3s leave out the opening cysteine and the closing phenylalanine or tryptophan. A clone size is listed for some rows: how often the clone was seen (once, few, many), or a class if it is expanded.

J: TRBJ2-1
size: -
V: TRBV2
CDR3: ASSSREASGRGYEQF

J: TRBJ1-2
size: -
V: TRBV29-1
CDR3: SVDGQLYGYT

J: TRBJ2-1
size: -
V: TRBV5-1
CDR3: ASSRGQGGNEQF

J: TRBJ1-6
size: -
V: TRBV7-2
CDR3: ASSNFSVLGTPLH

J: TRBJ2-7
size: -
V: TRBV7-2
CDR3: ASSLRGYGLVQYEQY

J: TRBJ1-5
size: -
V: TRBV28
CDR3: ASSSSTYSNQPQH

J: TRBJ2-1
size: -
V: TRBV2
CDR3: ASSDGQGAGQF

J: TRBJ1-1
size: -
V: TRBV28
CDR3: ASSYRQGKDTEAF

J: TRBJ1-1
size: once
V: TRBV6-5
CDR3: ASGYLRMNTEAF

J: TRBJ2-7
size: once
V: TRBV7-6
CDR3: ASRSSGSGGEQY

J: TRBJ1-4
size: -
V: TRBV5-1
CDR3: ASSRTGGAGEKLF

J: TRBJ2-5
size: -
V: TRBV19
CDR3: ASTTAYLMGETQY

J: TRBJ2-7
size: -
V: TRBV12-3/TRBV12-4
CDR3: ASSFLGSYEQY

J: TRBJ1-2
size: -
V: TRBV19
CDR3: ASSRDTDYGYT

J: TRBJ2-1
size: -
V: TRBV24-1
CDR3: ATSDLDGSSYNEQF

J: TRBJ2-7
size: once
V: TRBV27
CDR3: ASIKMEGVGGDYEQY

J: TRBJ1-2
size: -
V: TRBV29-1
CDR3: SVATGGRGYT

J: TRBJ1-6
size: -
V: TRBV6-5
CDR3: ASSYPPGGDSPLH

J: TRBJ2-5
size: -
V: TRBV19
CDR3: ASSIGRTNSETQY

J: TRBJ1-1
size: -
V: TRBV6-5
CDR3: ASTFRGGNTEAF

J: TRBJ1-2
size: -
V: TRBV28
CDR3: ASSLRGLEEYGYT

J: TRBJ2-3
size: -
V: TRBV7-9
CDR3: ASSLYEGNTDTQY

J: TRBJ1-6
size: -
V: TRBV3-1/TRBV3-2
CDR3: ASSHSITQGQNSPLH

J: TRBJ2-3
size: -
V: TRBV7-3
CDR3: ASSLTSVRTDTQY

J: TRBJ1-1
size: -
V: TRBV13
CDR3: ASSKQGPEAF

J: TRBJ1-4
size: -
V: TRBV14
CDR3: ASSENQGITEKLF

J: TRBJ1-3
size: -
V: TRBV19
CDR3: ASSTTGQGSSGNTIY

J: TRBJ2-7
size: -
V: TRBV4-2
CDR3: ASSHLSDRGENEQY

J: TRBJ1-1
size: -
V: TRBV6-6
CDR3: ASNRGQGREHWNTEAF

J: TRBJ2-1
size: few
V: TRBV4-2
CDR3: ASSQDDSQGGNEQF

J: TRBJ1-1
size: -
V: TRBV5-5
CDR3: ASTKGQEGTEAF